This T cell receptor beta chain was retrieved from a study of T cell responses to AZD1222 COVID-19 vaccine. Study outcomes and limitations: A rise in Spike-specific TCR breadth and depth followed two AZD1222 doses.

V dropped 4 bases and J dropped 8; count of bases not matched to a gene: 1. The CDR3 sequence is 14 residues long. Germline V lookup: CDR1 MNHEY, CDR2 SMNVEV (reference sequence). It was second doses at about 4 or about 12 weeks that were pooled. Remarks on this clone: What it binds is not known.

Method: immunoSEQ multiplex PCR; TCRdb's copy keeps in-frame clones and lacks some. The sample contains about 19,000 clones, roughly 79% of which appear only once. The gene calls are TRBV27 and TRBJ2-2, with 13 bases fitting TRBD2. The sample in question was peripheral blood, obtained 28 days after the second AZD1222 dose. The source of this sequence is an adult who received the AZD1222 COVID-19 vaccine. The CDR3 sequence is CASSWGLAGGELFF. CDR3 coding DNA: TGTGCCAGCAGTTGGGGACTAGCGGGGGGGGAGCTGTTTTTT.